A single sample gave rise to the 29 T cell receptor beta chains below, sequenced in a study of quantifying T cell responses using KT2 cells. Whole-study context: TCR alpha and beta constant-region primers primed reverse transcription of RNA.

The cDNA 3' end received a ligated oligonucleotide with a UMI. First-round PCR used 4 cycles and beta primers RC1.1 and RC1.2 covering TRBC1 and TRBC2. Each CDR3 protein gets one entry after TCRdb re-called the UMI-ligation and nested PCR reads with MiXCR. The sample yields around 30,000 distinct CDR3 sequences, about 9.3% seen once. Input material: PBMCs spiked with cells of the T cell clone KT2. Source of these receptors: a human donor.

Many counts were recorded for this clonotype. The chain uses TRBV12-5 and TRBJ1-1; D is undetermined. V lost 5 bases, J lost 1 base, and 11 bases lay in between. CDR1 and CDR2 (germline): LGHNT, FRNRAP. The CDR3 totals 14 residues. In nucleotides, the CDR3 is TGTGCTAGTGGTAACCCGGACGGGAACACTGAAGCTTTCTTT. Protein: CASGNPDGNTEAFF.

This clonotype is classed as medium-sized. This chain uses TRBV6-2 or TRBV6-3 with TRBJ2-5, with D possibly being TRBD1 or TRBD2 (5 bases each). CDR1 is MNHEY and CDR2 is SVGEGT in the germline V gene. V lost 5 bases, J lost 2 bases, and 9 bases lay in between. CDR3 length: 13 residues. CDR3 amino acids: CASSGDEQETQYF. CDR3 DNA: TGTGCCAGCAGTGGGGACGAACAAGAGACCCAGTACTTC.

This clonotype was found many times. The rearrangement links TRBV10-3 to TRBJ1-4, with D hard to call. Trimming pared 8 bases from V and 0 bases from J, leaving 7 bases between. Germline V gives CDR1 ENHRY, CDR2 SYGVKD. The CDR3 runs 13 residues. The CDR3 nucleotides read TGTGCCATCCGAGGATCAACTAATGAAAAACTGTTTTTT. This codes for CAIRGSTNEKLFF.

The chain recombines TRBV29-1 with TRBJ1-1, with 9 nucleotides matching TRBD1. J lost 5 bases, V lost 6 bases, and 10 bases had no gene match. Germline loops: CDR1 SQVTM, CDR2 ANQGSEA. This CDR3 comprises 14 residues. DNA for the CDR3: TGCAGCGTGGCCCACAGGGGGCAGGGGACTGAAGCTTTCTTT. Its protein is CSVAHRGQGTEAFF.

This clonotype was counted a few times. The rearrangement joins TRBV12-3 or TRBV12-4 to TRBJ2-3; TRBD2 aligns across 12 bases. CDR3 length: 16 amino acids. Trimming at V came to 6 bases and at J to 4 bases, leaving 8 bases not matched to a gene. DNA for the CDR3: TGTGCCAGCAGACTGACTAGCGGGAGAAGGCCAGATACGCAGTATTTT. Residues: CASRLTSGRRPDTQYF.

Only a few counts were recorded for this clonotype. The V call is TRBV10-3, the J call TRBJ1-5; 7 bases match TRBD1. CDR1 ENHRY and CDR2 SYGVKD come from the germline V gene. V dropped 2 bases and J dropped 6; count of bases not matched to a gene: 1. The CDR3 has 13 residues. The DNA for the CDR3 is TGTGCCATCAGTGAGCAGGGGGTTCAGCCCCAGCATTTT. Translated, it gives CAISEQGVQPQHF.

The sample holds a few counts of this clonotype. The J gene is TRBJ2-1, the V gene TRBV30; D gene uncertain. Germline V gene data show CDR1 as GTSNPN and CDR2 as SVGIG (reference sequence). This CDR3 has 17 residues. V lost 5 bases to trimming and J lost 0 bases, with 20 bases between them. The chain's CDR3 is CAWSRNSVPSSYNEQFF. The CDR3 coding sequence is TGTGCCTGGTCCCGCAATTCCGTCCCGAGCTCCTACAATGAGCAGTTCTTC.

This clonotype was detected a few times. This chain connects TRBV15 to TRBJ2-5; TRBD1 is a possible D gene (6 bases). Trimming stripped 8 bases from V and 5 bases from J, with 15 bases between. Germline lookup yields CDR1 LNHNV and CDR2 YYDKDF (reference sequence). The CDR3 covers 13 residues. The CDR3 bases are TGTGCCACCGGCCACAGGGTTGGGGAGACCCAGTACTTC. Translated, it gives CATGHRVGETQYF.

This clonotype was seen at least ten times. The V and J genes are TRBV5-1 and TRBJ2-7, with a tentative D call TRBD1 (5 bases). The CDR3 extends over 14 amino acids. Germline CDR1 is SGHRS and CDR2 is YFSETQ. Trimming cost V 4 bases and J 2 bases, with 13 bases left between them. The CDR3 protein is CASSLSTEAYEQYF. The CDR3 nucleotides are TGCGCCAGCAGCCTATCGACAGAAGCCTACGAGCAGTACTTC.

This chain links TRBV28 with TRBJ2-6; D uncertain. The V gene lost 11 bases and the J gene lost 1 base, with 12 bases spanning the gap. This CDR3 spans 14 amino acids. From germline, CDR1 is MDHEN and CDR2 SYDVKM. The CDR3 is CAVPLVSGANVLTF. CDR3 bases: TGTGCCGTCCCCTTAGTATCTGGGGCCAACGTCCTGACTTTC.

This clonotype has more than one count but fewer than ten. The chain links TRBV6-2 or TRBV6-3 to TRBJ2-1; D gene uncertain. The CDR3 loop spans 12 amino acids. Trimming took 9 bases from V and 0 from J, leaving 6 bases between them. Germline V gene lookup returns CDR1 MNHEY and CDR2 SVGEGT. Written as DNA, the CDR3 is TGTGCCAGTGGCAGCTCCTACAATGAGCAGTTCTTC. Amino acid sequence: CASGSSYNEQFF.

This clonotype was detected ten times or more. The CDR3 nucleotides read TGCGCCAGCAGCTTGGTTCAGGGGACGTACACTGAAGCTTTCTTT. This sequence encodes CASSLVQGTYTEAFF. The gene calls are TRBV5-1 and TRBJ1-1; maybe TRBD1 (6 bases). The CDR3 runs to 15 residues. Germline loops: CDR1 SGHRS, CDR2 YFSETQ. V lost 0 bases and J lost 3, with 12 bases in between. Full variable domain (rest looked up from reference TRBV5-1 and TRBJ1-1): KAGVTQTPRYLIKTRGQQVTLSCSPISGHRSVSWYQQTPGQGLQFLFEYFSETQRNKGNFPGRFSGRQFSNSRSEMNVSTLELGDSALYLCASSLVQGTYTEAFFGQGTRLTVV.

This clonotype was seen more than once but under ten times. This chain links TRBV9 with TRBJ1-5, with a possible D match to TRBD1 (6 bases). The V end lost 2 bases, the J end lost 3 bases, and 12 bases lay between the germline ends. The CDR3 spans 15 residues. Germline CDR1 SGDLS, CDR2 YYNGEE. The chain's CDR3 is CASSVGQSTNQPQHF. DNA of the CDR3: TGTGCCAGCAGCGTCGGACAGAGCACCAATCAGCCCCAGCATTTT.

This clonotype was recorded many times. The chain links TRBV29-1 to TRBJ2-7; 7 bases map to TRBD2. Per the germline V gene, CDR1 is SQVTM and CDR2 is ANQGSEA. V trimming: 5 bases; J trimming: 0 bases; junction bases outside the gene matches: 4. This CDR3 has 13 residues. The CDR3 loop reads CSVSGGTSYEQYF. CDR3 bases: TGCAGCGTTTCGGGGGGAACCTCCTACGAGCAGTACTTC.

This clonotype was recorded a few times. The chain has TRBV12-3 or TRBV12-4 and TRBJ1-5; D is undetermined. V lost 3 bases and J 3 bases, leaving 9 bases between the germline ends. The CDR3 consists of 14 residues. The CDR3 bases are TGTGCCAGCAGTTTTATCAACGACAATCAGCCCCAGCATTTT. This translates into CASSFINDNQPQHF.

In DNA form, the CDR3 reads TGTGCCAGCAGCGTGGGACTAGCGGAAGAGACCCAGTACTTC. This translates into CASSVGLAEETQYF. The rearrangement joins TRBV7-9 to TRBJ2-5; 11 bases are shared with TRBD2. V shed 5 bases and J 3 bases; nucleotides not matched to a gene: 2. The CDR3 spans 14 residues. Germline assignment: CDR1 SEHNR and CDR2 FQNEAQ (reference sequence).

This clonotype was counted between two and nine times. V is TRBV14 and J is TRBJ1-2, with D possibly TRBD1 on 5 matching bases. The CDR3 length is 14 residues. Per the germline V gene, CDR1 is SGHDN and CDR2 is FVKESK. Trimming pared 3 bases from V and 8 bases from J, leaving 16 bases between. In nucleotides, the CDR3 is TGTGCCAGCAGCCAGAGACTATCAGGGAAGGGCTACACCTTC. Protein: CASSQRLSGKGYTF.

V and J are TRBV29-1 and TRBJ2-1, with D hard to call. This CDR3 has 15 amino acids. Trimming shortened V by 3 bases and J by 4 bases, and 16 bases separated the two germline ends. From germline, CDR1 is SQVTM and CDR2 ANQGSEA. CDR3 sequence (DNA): TGCAGCGTTGATAATCCGGCGGCCCCGTACAATGAGCAGTTCTTC. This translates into CSVDNPAAPYNEQFF.

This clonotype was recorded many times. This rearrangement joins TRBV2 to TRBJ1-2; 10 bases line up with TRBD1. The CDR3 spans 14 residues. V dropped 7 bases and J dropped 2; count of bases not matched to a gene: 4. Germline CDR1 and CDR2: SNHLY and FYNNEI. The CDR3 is CASIRDRGNYGYTF. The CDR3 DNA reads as TGTGCCAGCATCCGGGACAGGGGAAACTATGGCTACACCTTC.

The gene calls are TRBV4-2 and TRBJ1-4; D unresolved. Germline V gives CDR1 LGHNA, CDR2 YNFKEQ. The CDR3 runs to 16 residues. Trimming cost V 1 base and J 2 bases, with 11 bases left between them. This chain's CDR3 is CASSQVAVGTNEKLFF. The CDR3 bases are TGTGCCAGCAGCCAAGTAGCCGTAGGTACTAATGAAAAACTGTTTTTT.

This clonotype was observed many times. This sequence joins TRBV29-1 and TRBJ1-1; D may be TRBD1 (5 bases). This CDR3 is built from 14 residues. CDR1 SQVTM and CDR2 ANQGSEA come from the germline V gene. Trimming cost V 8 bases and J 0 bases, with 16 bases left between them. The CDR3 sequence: CSLKVTGMNTEAFF. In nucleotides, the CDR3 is TGCAGCCTTAAGGTCACAGGCATGAACACTGAAGCTTTCTTT.

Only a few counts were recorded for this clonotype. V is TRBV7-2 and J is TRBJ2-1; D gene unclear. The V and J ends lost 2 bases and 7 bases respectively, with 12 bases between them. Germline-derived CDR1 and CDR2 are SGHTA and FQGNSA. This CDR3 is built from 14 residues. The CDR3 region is CASSLTAFKNEQFF. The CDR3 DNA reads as TGTGCCAGCAGCTTAACGGCTTTTAAGAATGAGCAGTTCTTC.

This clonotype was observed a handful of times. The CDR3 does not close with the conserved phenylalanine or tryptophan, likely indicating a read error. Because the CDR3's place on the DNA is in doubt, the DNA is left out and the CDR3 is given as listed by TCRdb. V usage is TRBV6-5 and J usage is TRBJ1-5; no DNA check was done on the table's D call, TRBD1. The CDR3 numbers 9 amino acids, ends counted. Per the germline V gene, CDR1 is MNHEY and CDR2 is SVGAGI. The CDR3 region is CASTLLSLV.

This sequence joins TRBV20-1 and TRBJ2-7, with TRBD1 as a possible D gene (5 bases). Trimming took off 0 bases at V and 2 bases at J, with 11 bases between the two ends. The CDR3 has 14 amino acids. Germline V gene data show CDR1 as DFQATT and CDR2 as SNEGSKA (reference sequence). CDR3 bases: TGCAGTGCTAGAGATCAGGGCAGAACCTACGAGCAGTACTTC. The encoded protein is CSARDQGRTYEQYF.

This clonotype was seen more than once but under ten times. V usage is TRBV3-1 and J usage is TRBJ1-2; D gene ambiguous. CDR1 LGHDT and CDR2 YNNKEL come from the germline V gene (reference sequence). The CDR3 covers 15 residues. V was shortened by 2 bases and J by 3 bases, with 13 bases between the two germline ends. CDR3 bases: TGTGCCAGCAGCCAAAATATGGGAAACTACTATGGCTACACCTTC. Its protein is CASSQNMGNYYGYTF.

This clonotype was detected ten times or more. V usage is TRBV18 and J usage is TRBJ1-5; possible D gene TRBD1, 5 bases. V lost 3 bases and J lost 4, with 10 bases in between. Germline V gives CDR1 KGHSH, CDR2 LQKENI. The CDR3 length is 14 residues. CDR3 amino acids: CASSPGQGNQPQHF. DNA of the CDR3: TGTGCCAGCTCACCGGGCCAGGGAAATCAGCCCCAGCATTTT.

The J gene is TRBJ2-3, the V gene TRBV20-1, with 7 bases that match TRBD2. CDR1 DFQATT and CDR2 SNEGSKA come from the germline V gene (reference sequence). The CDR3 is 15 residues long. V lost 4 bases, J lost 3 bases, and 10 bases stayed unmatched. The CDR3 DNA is TGCAGTGCTACAGATTTGCGGGGGAGAACAGATACGCAGTATTTT. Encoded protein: CSATDLRGRTDTQYF.

The CDR3 nucleotides are TGCGCCAGCAGCTCCTACAGGGGGCGCAACTATGGCTACACCTTC. Translation: CASSSYRGRNYGYTF. The gene calls are TRBV4-1 and TRBJ1-2; 9 positions agree with TRBD1. Germline trimming cut 5 bases from V and 2 bases from J; bases unmatched to any gene: 6. In germline, CDR1 is MGHRA, CDR2 YSYEKL. The CDR3 has 15 amino acids.

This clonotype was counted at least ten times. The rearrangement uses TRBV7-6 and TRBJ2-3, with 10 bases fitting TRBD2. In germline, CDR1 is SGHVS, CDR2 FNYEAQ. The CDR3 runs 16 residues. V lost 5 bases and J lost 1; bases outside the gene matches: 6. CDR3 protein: CASSHRLAGGTDTQYF. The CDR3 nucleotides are TGTGCCAGCAGCCACAGGCTAGCGGGGGGCACAGATACGCAGTATTTT.